What follows describes a single T cell receptor beta chain. The antigen remains unidentified. The source of the sample is a study of T cells in Graves' hyperthyroidism and ophthalmopathy. Looking at the study overall: The initial diagnosis was the point when peripheral blood was collected, ahead of any treatment.

TCR beta CDR3 regions were amplified from RNA transcripts. A first-round RT-PCR of the TCR CDR3 used the HTBI primer set. A single record per CDR3 protein comes from TCRdb applying MiXCR to the multiplex PCR reads. The sample holds about 250,000 distinct CDR3 sequences, approximately 25% seen once. Germline CDR1 reads SGHAT; CDR2 reads FQNNGV. V was pared by 8 bases and J by 7 bases, with 12 bases of the junction left unmatched. This CDR3 contains 14 residues. The study's findings and limits: Most clonotypes expanded in thyroid above 0.001 were likewise present in blood.

Input material: blood. The source of this sequence is a woman between 35 and 50 years old with Graves' ophthalmopathy. The gene calls are TRBV11-2 and TRBJ2-7; 9 bases agree with TRBD2. CDR3 sequence (DNA): TGTGCCAGCGCCAATCGAGCCCTAGCGGGGGAGCAGTACTTC. Translating gives CASANRALAGEQYF.